A selection of T cell receptor beta chains follows, all from one sample in a study of T-cell memory formation after mild COVID-19. One entry per CDR3 protein results from TCRdb running MiXCR on the 5' RACE reads. Of some 210,000 distinct CDR3 sequences in the sample, more than 9% were seen once. Sequenced input: PBMCs or a T cell subset sorted from them (not recorded which). These receptors all stem from a young man who had mild COVID-19 (a few samples of this study predate the infection). Cell type and time point are not known. The CDR3 runs from the conserved cysteine through the conserved F or W. D genes are given only for firm matches. Expanded clones are given a class, and other clones once, few, many or no size at all.

size	V	D	J	CDR3	DNA
.	TRBV18	.	TRBJ2-3	CASSPFPGANTDTQYF	TGTGCCAGCTCACCGTTCCCGGGGGCGAACACAGATACGCAGTATTTT
few	TRBV9	.	TRBJ2-2	CASSVQGSGELFF	TGTGCCAGCAGCGTGCAGGGGTCAGGGGAGCTGTTTTTT
few	TRBV9	.	TRBJ2-3	CASSVLAGDTQYF	TGTGCCAGCAGCGTATTGGCGGGAGATACGCAGTATTTT
few	TRBV12-3/TRBV12-4	.	TRBJ1-5	CASNHQGPNQPQHF	TGTGCCAGCAATCACCAGGGGCCCAATCAGCCCCAGCATTTT
.	TRBV9	.	TRBJ1-4	CASSVGAYDTFGDEKLFF	TGTGCCAGCAGCGTAGGGGCTTATGACACCTTCGGCGATGAAAAACTGTTTTTT
.	TRBV7-2	.	TRBJ2-1	CASSRNRYLYNEQFF	TGTGCCAGCAGCCGGAACAGATACCTTTACAATGAGCAGTTCTTC
.	TRBV23-1	.	TRBJ2-2	CASSRWGNTGELFF	TGCGCCAGCAGTCGATGGGGGAACACCGGGGAGCTGTTTTTT
few	TRBV7-9	.	TRBJ1-1	CASSLPLEGTEAFF	TGTGCCAGCAGCTTACCGTTAGAAGGCACTGAAGCTTTCTTT
few	TRBV7-3	.	TRBJ2-5	CASSASGETQYF	TGTGCCAGCAGCGCGTCAGGAGAGACCCAGTACTTC
.	TRBV7-2	.	TRBJ2-2	CASSLDLGVGELFF	TGTGCCAGCAGCTTAGATTTAGGGGTTGGGGAGCTGTTTTTT
.	TRBV7-2	TRBD1	TRBJ2-5	CASSLQDRGGETQYF	TGTGCCAGCAGCTTACAGGACAGGGGCGGAGAGACCCAGTACTTC
few	TRBV29-1	TRBD1	TRBJ1-6	CSVRQGDYNSPLHF	TGCAGCGTACGACAGGGGGATTATAATTCACCCCTCCACTTT
few	TRBV28	.	TRBJ1-1	CASSPPGDGNTEAFF	TGTGCCAGCAGCCCACCGGGGGACGGGAACACTGAAGCTTTCTTT
few	TRBV20-1	.	TRBJ1-1	CSAKTGFGAFF	TGCAGTGCTAAAACAGGGTTCGGAGCTTTCTTT
.	TRBV10-3	.	TRBJ1-4	CAISRQEGAGKLFF	TGTGCCATCAGCCGACAGGAAGGGGCCGGAAAACTGTTTTTT
.	TRBV7-9	TRBD1	TRBJ2-1	CASTRDSGGNEQFF	TGTGCCAGCACCAGGGACAGTGGGGGCAATGAGCAGTTCTTC
few	TRBV9	TRBD1	TRBJ1-5	CASSVGRGSQPQHF	TGTGCCAGCAGCGTAGGCAGGGGGAGTCAGCCCCAGCATTTT
.	TRBV3-1	.	TRBJ1-1	CASSPDASRGTEAFF	TGTGCCAGCAGCCCCGACGCGTCTCGGGGTACTGAAGCTTTCTTT
.	TRBV20-1	.	TRBJ1-5	CSARGRTSNQPQHF	TGCAGTGCCCGGGGGCGGACTAGCAATCAGCCCCAGCATTTT
few	TRBV7-9	TRBD1	TRBJ2-3	CASSRTGVELDTQYF	TGTGCCAGCAGTCGGACAGGGGTTGAATTGGATACGCAGTATTTT
.	TRBV5-1	TRBD2	TRBJ2-1	CASSLRGDLSYNEQFF	TGCGCCAGCAGCTTGCGGGGGGACCTCTCCTACAATGAGCAGTTCTTC
many	TRBV5-1	TRBD1	TRBJ1-1	CASSFNRDRGSVTEAFF	TGCGCCAGCAGCTTTAACCGGGACAGGGGGTCGGTCACTGAAGCTTTCTTT
.	TRBV12-3/TRBV12-4	TRBD1	TRBJ1-6	CASSLVFQGDSPLHF	TGTGCCAGCAGTTTAGTTTTTCAGGGGGATTCACCCCTCCACTTT
few	TRBV20-1	.	TRBJ1-2	CSASSSVQGYTF	TGCAGTGCTAGTAGTTCCGTTCAAGGCTACACCTTC
.	TRBV6-2/TRBV6-3	.	TRBJ1-2	CASSYQGYGYTF	TGTGCCAGCAGTTACCAGGGGTATGGCTACACCTTC
few	TRBV3-1	.	TRBJ1-4	CASSPGLFF	TGTGCCAGCAGCCCCGGGCTGTTTTTT
many	TRBV11-2	.	TRBJ2-1	CASSLGGTPYNEQFF	TGTGCCAGCAGCTTAGGCGGGACCCCTTACAATGAGCAGTTCTTC
.	TRBV10-3	.	TRBJ2-5	CAISEGGPQETQYF	TGTGCCATCAGTGAGGGGGGGCCGCAAGAGACCCAGTACTTC
few	TRBV6-2/TRBV6-3	.	TRBJ2-2	CASSLGTRDTGELFF	TGTGCCAGCAGTCTCGGGACGAGGGACACCGGGGAGCTGTTTTTT